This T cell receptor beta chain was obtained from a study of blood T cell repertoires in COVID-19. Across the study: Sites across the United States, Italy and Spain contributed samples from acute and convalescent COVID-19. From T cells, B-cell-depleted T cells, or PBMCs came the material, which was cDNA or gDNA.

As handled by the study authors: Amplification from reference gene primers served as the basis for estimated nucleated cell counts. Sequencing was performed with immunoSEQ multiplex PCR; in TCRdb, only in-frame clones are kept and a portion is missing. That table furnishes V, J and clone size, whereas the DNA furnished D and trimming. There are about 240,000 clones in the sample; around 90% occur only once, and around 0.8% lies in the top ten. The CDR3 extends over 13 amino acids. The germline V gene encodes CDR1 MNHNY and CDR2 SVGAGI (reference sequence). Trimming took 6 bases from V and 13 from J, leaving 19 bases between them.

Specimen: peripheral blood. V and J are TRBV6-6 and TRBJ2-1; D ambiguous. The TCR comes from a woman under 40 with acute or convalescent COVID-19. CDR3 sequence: CASSTAAGVFQFF. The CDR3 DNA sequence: TGTGCCAGCAGCACGGCCGCTGGAGTCTTCCAGTTCTTC.